These 2 T cell receptor beta chains share one sample of origin, sequenced in a study of blood T cell repertoires in COVID-19. TCRdb's table, derived via immunoSEQ multiplex PCR, lists solely in-frame clones and lacks some. Among approximately 180,000 clones listed, about 85% were seen once. The sample comprised PBMCs or T cells enriched from blood (not recorded which). The receptor source for this set is a middle-aged man who had recovered from COVID-19.

This chain connects TRBV3-1 (or the pseudogene TRBV3-2) to TRBJ1-3; tentatively, D is TRBD1 (5 bases). Germline CDR1 and CDR2: LGHDT and YNNKEL (reference sequence). CDR3 length equals 18 residues. V gave up 2 bases and J gave up 0 bases, with 17 bases separating them. In DNA form, the CDR3 reads TGTGCCAGCAGCCAACGACCAGGGTCCATACACTCTGGAAACACCATATATTTT. As protein: CASSQRPGSIHSGNTIYF.

The gene calls are TRBV7-9 and TRBJ2-7; D call uncertain. CDR1 and CDR2 from the germline V gene are SEHNR and FQNEAQ (reference sequence). With 6 bases removed from V and 5 bases from J, the gap between germline ends came to 20 bases. This CDR3 is built from 15 residues. CDR3 residues: CASRPGETPWDEQYF. Written as DNA, the CDR3 is TGTGCCAGCAGGCCAGGTGAGACCCCCTGGGACGAGCAGTACTTC.